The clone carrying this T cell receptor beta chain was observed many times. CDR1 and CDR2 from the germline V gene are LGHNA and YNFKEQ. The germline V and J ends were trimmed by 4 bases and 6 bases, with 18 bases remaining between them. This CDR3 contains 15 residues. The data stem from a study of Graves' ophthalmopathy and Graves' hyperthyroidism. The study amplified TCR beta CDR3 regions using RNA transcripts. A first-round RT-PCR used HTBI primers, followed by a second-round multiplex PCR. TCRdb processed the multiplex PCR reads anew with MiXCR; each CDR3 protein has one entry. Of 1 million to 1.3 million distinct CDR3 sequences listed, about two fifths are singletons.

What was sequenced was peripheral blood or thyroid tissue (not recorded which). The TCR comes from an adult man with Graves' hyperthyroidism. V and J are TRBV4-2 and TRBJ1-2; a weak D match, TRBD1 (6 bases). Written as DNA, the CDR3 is TGTGCCAGCAGCCGCGCGAAGGACAGAGACAATGGCTACACCTTC. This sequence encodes CASSRAKDRDNGYTF.